This TCR beta chain was sequenced for a study of T-cell reconstitution after alpha-beta-depleted transplantation in children (dated by TCRdb to the mid-2010s). Context from the whole study: T-cell immune reconstitution after TCRalphabeta/CD19-depleted allogeneic hematopoietic cell transplantation in children was quantitatively tracked in the study by means of TCR repertoire profiling.

Interpreted using the paper, the treatment or condition label stands for: allogeneic hematopoietic cell transplantation with graft depleted of TCRalphabeta T cells and CD19 B cells. The transplant recipients were children given TCRalphabeta/CD19-depleted allogeneic hematopoietic cell grafts. Cut back by 2 bases and 2 bases, the V and J ends lie 10 bases apart. The CDR3, from cysteine to phenylalanine, totals 13 residues. The sequence is cut down to CDR3 DNA, 39 bases in frame from base 1. Per the germline V gene (reference sequence), DFQATT is the CDR1 and SNEGSKA is the CDR2. Of note for this clonotype: Its specific antigen is unknown. No quality values exist for individual bases; no much larger clone is one base distant.

The library was prepared using PCR. TCRdb names Illumina HiSeq 2500 as the instrument used. To normalize quantification of the TCRbeta repertoire, the TCR libraries were built with molecular barcoding that relied on unique molecular identifiers. TCRdb applied fastp at Q25 and MiXCR to the public reads, then kept only in-frame beta chains. Entries that share a CDR3 protein sequence are merged under the most common genes and DNA. The sample yields just under 250,000 distinct CDR3 sequences; roughly 23% were counted once. 2.6% of the sample is in the top ten clones. Overall study results and their limits: Hyperexpanded clone frequencies declined over subsequent months; after one year, T-cell counts and TCRbeta diversity were mostly attributed to newly produced T cells. Apparently early alphabetaT-cell count recovery about two months after transplant reportedly relied on only several hundred rapidly expanded clones derived from non-depleted graft cells. In some patients, the high TCRbeta diversity seen at day 60 was put down to recipient T cells and intrathymic progenitors that had survived conditioning.

The sequence derives from a girl aged 2 to 10 with Fanconi anemia, due to receive a stem cell transplant. This specimen consisted of PBMCs, obtained before TCRalphabeta/CD19-depleted stem cell transplant. The chain links TRBV20-1 with TRBJ2-7; no D segment can be confidently identified. The DNA sequence is as follows: TGCAGTGCTAGAAGGGCAGGCGCCTACGAGCAGTACTTC. The encoded protein is CSARRAGAYEQYF.